This T cell receptor beta chain derives from a study of regulatory T cells in long-lasting Graves disease. Across the whole study: Persistent Graves' disease required over 5 years of antithyroid drugs and positive TSH receptor antibodies.

This CDR3 is 14 amino acids long. The germline V and J ends were trimmed by 4 bases and 7 bases, with 20 bases remaining between them. The germline V gene encodes CDR1 DFQATT and CDR2 SNEGSKA (reference sequence). To make TCR beta libraries, researchers used iRepertoire HTBI primers and Arm-PCR of CDR3 regions. TCRdb fed the multiplex PCR reads into MiXCR, producing one record per CDR3 protein. Altogether almost 350,000 distinct CDR3 sequences are present, around 20% being singletons, with the ten largest covering roughly 29%. This sample's time point: persistent/refractory GD, antithyroid drugs over 5 years with positive TRAb. Generation of the TCR library employed RNA extracted from PBMCs. The patients included were those that came from an endocrinology department in Xi'an, China.

The sequence came from a female donor with Graves disease. The sample was peripheral blood mononuclear cells (PBMCs), taken when the disease was refractory, from a patient treated with antithyroid drugs. The rearrangement uses TRBV20-1 and TRBJ2-7; possibly TRBD2 for D (6 bases). CDR3 sequence reads: CSATDPGLPREQYF. CDR3 nucleotides: TGCAGTGCTACGGATCCGGGACTCCCTAGAGAGCAGTACTTC.